This T cell receptor (beta chain) was identified during a study of shared clonotypes between healthy human individuals. The overall study: Per donor, CD8 memory used one plate, CD8 naive used two, CD4 memory used three and CD4 naive used three. Study findings and constraints: Sharing of clonotypes among donors was expected to vary with sequencing depth.

This clone appeared once. Its antigen is not known. Using immunoSEQ multiplex PCR, the repertoire was profiled, and TCRdb retains in-frame clones only, with some absent. The repertoire consists of more than 2,000,000 clones, with 85% to 95% occurring once and the leading ten covering around 0.4%. CDR1 and CDR2 from the germline V gene are MNHNS and SASEGT. The V end was cut by 9 bases, the J end by 1 base, with 16 bases between. This CDR3 comprises 15 residues. The genes are TRBV6-1 and TRBJ1-5; unclear D gene. The clonotype originates from a man in his late teens or twenties in good health. Some clones in this sample may be carry-over from other donors' samples. The sample taken for sequencing was naive CD4+ T cells from PBMCs. The subset was: CD45RA+ positively selected. CDR3 bases: TGTGCCAGTGGGGAGGGAGGCGTGAGCAATCAGCCCCAGCATTTT. It translates to CASGEGGVSNQPQHF.